The clone carrying this T cell receptor (beta chain) occurred a few times. Its target is not known. The CDR3 sequence is 13 residues long. Trimming left V 3 bases short and J 10 bases short, with 15 bases between. Germline loops: CDR1 SGHRS, CDR2 YFSETQ. The data were taken from a study of beta chain features in type 1 diabetes. Study background: Sorted cells examined across all samples numbered about 110,000,000.

What was sequenced were expressed TCRB transcripts, since all of the isolated RNA had been reverse transcribed. Libraries were prepared by immunoSEQ multiplex PCR; TCRdb keeps only in-frame clonotypes and omits some of them. The sample holds under 250,000 clones, 14% seen once. Study outcomes and limitations: Cells with high TCR expression could be over-represented by cDNA sequencing. In the patient group, naive, central memory and Treg TCRB repertoires seemed more alike than in the healthy donor group.

Sequenced: naive CD4+ T cells from blood. This chain uses TRBV5-1 with TRBJ2-3; a possible D gene is TRBD1 (5 bases). This TCR derives from a woman in her 40s in good health. CDR3 protein: CASSSDGQGPQYF. DNA for the CDR3: TGCGCCAGCAGCTCTGATGGGCAGGGTCCGCAGTATTTT.